These 5 T cell receptor beta chains share one sample of origin, sequenced in a study. TCRdb redid the calling of the 5' RACE reads with MiXCR, one entry per CDR3 protein. The table shows 5,500 to 6,500 distinct CDR3 sequences, with 34% occurring only once. The sample consisted of naive CD4+ T cells sorted from a lymph node. Noted subset: naive CD4+ T cells, CD4+CD45RA+CD25-. The receptors originated from a female donor with breast cancer.

The gene calls are TRBV20-1 and TRBJ2-7, with 7 positions matching TRBD2. This CDR3 is built from 13 residues. Germline CDR1 is DFQATT and CDR2 is SNEGSKA (reference sequence). The V and J ends lost 6 bases and 2 bases, in that order; junction bases with no gene match: 7. The CDR3 coding sequence is TGCAGTGCCCAGCGGGATGCTCCCTACGAGCAGTACTTC. Protein sequence: CSAQRDAPYEQYF.

CDR3 nucleotide sequence: TGTGCCAGCAGCGCAACCCCCGATACGCAGTATTTT. Residues: CASSATPDTQYF. V and J are TRBV7-6 and TRBJ2-3; D gene uncertain. CDR1 SGHVS and CDR2 FNYEAQ come from the germline V gene. V was pared by 5 bases and J by 6 bases, with 9 bases between. The CDR3 runs to 12 residues.

This clonotype was found a few times. V usage is TRBV4-2 and J usage is TRBJ2-4; a weak D match, TRBD1 (5 bases). CDR3 size: 16 residues. The ends were cut back, 4 bases at V and 1 base at J, with 14 bases in the middle. CDR1 is LGHNA and CDR2 is YNFKEQ in the germline V gene. CDR3 sequence reads: CASSPFRGSAKNIQYF. The DNA of the CDR3 is TGTGCCAGCAGCCCCTTTAGGGGTTCGGCCAAAAACATTCAGTACTTC.

The V and J genes are TRBV19 and TRBJ2-2; D ambiguous. This CDR3 contains 17 residues. Germline V CDR1 and CDR2: LNHDA, SQIVND (reference sequence). Trimming left V 7 bases short and J 0 bases short, with 18 bases between. The CDR3 sequence is CASTPFPGRSNTGELFF. The DNA for the CDR3 is TGTGCCAGTACCCCATTCCCCGGAAGGTCGAACACCGGGGAGCTGTTTTTT.

The J gene is TRBJ1-4, the V gene TRBV6-5, with 7 bases that match TRBD1. The germline gives CDR1 MNHEY, CDR2 SVGAGI. Unmatched junction bases numbered 20, after V lost 8 bases and J lost 11 bases. The CDR3 is made up of 16 amino acids. The CDR3 loop is CASPPRQGWTPGKLFF. For the CDR3, the DNA is TGTGCCAGCCCCCCCCGACAGGGATGGACCCCGGGGAAACTGTTTTTT.